The sequence of this TCR beta chain was determined in a study of shared clonotypes between healthy human individuals. General study findings and limits: Naive CD4 clonotypes overlapped across a handful of donors at around 5%.

Into CD45RA+ naive and CD45RA-negative memory subsets, the CD4+ cells were split. Original data processing: Junction-only sequences without quality scores were provided by ImmunoSEQ, so filtering was different. Only in-frame clones appear in the TCRdb table, and some are missing; sequencing was by immunoSEQ multiplex PCR. V, J and clone size are those of that table, while D and trimming were read from the DNA. Found here are roughly 1.5 million clones, approximately 98% of them singletons; the top ten hold 0.4% to 0.45%. Germline V CDR1 and CDR2: MRHNA, SNTAGT. This CDR3 region has 9 residues. V dropped 6 bases and J dropped 14 bases, with 8 bases sitting between them. About this clone: What it recognizes is unknown.

This chain uses TRBV6-4 with TRBJ2-1; D is uncertain. The sample consisted of naive CD4+ T cells sorted from blood. Sample subset: CD45RA+ positively selected. This sequence was found in a man younger than 45 in good health. CDR3 nucleotide sequence: TGTGCCAGCAGGGGTAGGGAGTTCTTC. This gives the protein CASRGREFF.